This T cell receptor (beta chain) appears in the sequencing data of a study of T cells in Graves' hyperthyroidism and ophthalmopathy. Study findings and constraints: Ophthalmopathy was separated from stable hyperthyroidism by a 13 V-J model. Within blood appeared most thyroid clonotypes that had expanded above 0.001.

Note on this clonotype: No antigen is known for it.

V lost 5 bases to trimming and J lost 9 bases; unmatched junction nucleotides: 10. CDR1 is MNHNS, CDR2 SASEGT, per germline. This CDR3 has 15 amino acids. The TCR beta CDR3 regions underwent amplification using RNA transcripts as the source. The study used the HTBI primer set for a first-round RT-PCR of the TCR CDR3. Each CDR3 protein is one row after TCRdb ran MiXCR on the multiplex PCR reads. The sample carries approximately 490,000 distinct CDR3 sequences, approximately 23% recorded once. The sequenced material came from blood. This clonotype originated in a woman in her 70s with Graves' ophthalmopathy. V and J are TRBV6-1 and TRBJ2-2, with 9 bases fitting TRBD1. CDR3 in amino acids: CASSRTTGGPWELFF. The CDR3 region has the DNA TGTGCCAGCAGTCGAACGACAGGGGGGCCCTGGGAGCTGTTTTTT.